This passage covers 32 T cell receptor beta chains from one sample sequenced in a study of Graves' ophthalmopathy and Graves' hyperthyroidism. Using RNA transcripts, the TCR beta CDR3 regions were amplified. First-round RT-PCR relied on HTBI primers, and a second-round multiplex PCR came next. TCRdb reprocessed the multiplex PCR reads with MiXCR, giving one entry per CDR3 protein. The repertoire holds hundreds of thousands of distinct CDR3 sequences, with roughly an eighth as singletons. Material for sequencing was blood. Receptors were obtained from a woman aged 30 to 39 with Graves' ophthalmopathy.

This clonotype appeared many times. The rearrangement uses TRBV6-1 and TRBJ1-2, with a weak D call TRBD1 (5 bases). V was cut by 0 bases and J by 4 bases, with 15 bases left in between. The CDR3 runs to 16 residues. CDR1 and CDR2 from the germline V gene are MNHNS and SASEGT. CDR3 DNA sequence: TGTGCCAGCAGTGAAGCCCCAGGGTTTCTTGGCTATGGCTACACCTTC. Residues: CASSEAPGFLGYGYTF.

In its sample, this clonotype was seen many times. J is TRBJ2-7 and V is TRBV6-1; D is undetermined. Germline V CDR1 and CDR2: MNHNS, SASEGT. CDR3 size: 14 residues. Trimming shortened V by 1 base and J by 5 bases, and 12 bases separated the two germline ends. In DNA, the CDR3 is TGTGCCAGCAGTGAAGGGACCGGTTGGAACGAGCAGTACTTC. Protein sequence: CASSEGTGWNEQYF.

This clonotype was seen ten or more times. The genes are TRBV30 and TRBJ1-5; D is perhaps TRBD1 (5 bases). The germline gives CDR1 GTSNPN, CDR2 SVGIG (reference sequence). The CDR3 has 15 residues. Trimming took off 3 bases at V and 4 bases at J, with 16 bases between the two ends. CDR3 loop: CAWRNPGAANQPQHF. The CDR3 DNA sequence: TGTGCCTGGAGAAATCCTGGGGCAGCTAATCAGCCCCAGCATTTT.

This clonotype was found many times. V gene TRBV28 combines with J gene TRBJ1-6, with 10 bases lining up with TRBD1. V lost 3 bases, J lost 11 bases, and 13 bases stayed unmatched. Germline CDR1 is MDHEN and CDR2 is SYDVKM. The CDR3 loop spans 17 amino acids. The chain's CDR3 is CASSFRGQGVLFPPLHF. The CDR3 DNA sequence: TGTGCCAGCAGTTTTCGTGGACAGGGGGTTTTGTTTCCACCCCTCCACTTT.

This clonotype came up many times. This chain connects TRBV6-1 to TRBJ1-5; no clear D. This CDR3 region has 14 residues. The V end was cut by 6 bases, the J end by 5 bases, with 14 bases between. Germline loops: CDR1 MNHNS, CDR2 SASEGT. CDR3 coding DNA: TGTGCCAGCAGGGCGGGCCTCGAAGATCAGCCCCAGCATTTT. Protein: CASRAGLEDQPQHF.

This clonotype came up a few times. The rearrangement uses TRBV19 and TRBJ2-7, with 9 bases identical to TRBD2. There are 15 residues in the CDR3. With 4 bases clipped from V and 2 bases from J, the junction kept 6 bases outside the gene matches. Germline CDR1 is LNHDA and CDR2 is SQIVND (reference sequence). This CDR3 reads CASSSIAGVAYEQYF. CDR3 DNA: TGTGCCAGTAGTAGTATAGCGGGAGTCGCCTACGAGCAGTACTTC. The variable domain in full, with the rest retrieved from reference TRBV19 and TRBJ2-7, is DGGITQSPKYLFRKEGQNVTLSCEQNLNHDAMYWYRQDPGQGLRLIYYSQIVNDFQKGDIAEGYSVSREKKESFPLTVTSAQKNPTAFYLCASSSIAGVAYEQYFGPGTRLTVT.

This clonotype was detected ten times or more. The chain employs TRBV6-2 or TRBV6-3 and TRBJ1-2; D ambiguous. The V end was cut by 2 bases, the J end by 0 bases, with 13 bases between. The germline V gene encodes CDR1 MNHEY and CDR2 SVGEGT. The CDR3 is 16 amino acids. The CDR3, as DNA: TGTGCCAGCAGTTACGAGGGATCGACCACTAACTATGGCTACACCTTC. It is translated as CASSYEGSTTNYGYTF.

The table lists this clonotype with a few counts. The J gene is TRBJ1-1, the V gene TRBV2, with D tentatively TRBD1 (5 bases). V lost 8 bases and J lost 4, with 20 bases in between. CDR3 size: 15 residues. Germline CDR1 reads SNHLY; CDR2 reads FYNNEI. The chain's CDR3 is CASLRDVGIGTEAFF. The CDR3, as DNA: TGTGCCAGCCTCCGGGACGTAGGGATTGGCACTGAAGCTTTCTTT.

This clonotype was observed a few times. A much bigger clone sits one base away, suggesting this may be a read error. In nucleotides, the CDR3 is TGTGCCAGCATTCGGGAGACCGGGGAGCTGTTTTTT. Translation gives CASIRETGELFF. This rearrangement joins TRBV6-5 to TRBJ2-2; D perhaps matches TRBD2 (6 bases). This CDR3 is 12 amino acids long. Germline V gene sequence: CDR1 MNHEY, CDR2 SVGAGI. V shed 7 bases and J shed 5 bases, with 8 bases lying between them.

This clonotype was picked up many times. The chain is built from TRBV5-5 and TRBJ2-5, with TRBD2 matching 11 bases. The germline CDR1 and CDR2 sequences are SGHKS and YYEKEE (reference sequence). This CDR3 comprises 16 residues. V was pared by 3 bases and J by 6 bases, with 10 bases of the junction left unmatched. The CDR3 here is CASSSSLAGGVKTQYF. The CDR3 DNA sequence: TGTGCCAGCAGCTCCTCTCTAGCGGGAGGAGTAAAGACCCAGTACTTC.

Of note for this clonotype: This may be a read error, as it is one base from a much larger clone. The CDR3 spells CASSIGFGDGYTF. The CDR3 DNA is TGTGCCAGCAGTATAGGGTTTGGGGATGGCTACACCTTC. The chain has TRBV6-7 and TRBJ1-2; D gene ambiguous. TRBV6-7 is sorted into the ORF group, with uncertain function. Trimming removed 5 bases from V and 6 bases from J, with 13 bases in between. This CDR3 is 13 amino acids long.

This clonotype was detected ten times or more. The V and J genes are TRBV6-5 and TRBJ1-2; D gene unclear. The germline gives CDR1 MNHEY, CDR2 SVGAGI. Trimming pared 0 bases from V and 6 bases from J, leaving 8 bases between. This CDR3 comprises 13 residues. DNA of the CDR3: TGTGCCAGCAGTTACTCGAGGGTCGATGGCTACACCTTC. It yields the protein CASSYSRVDGYTF.

This clonotype has at least ten counts. The chain couples TRBV7-6 to TRBJ1-1; TRBD1 matches 8 bases. Germline trimming cut 5 bases from V and 1 base from J; bases unmatched to any gene: 12. CDR1 and CDR2 (germline): SGHVS, FNYEAQ. CDR3 length equals 17 residues. CDR3 region: CASSPYIATGGNTEAFF. CDR3 nucleotide sequence: TGTGCCAGCAGCCCTTACATTGCCACAGGGGGGAACACTGAAGCTTTCTTT.

This clonotype was counted many times. The chain joins TRBV6-5 to TRBJ2-7; 7 bases match TRBD1. CDR3 length: 15 residues. Germline trimming cut 5 bases from V and 1 base from J; bases unmatched to any gene: 8. Germline V gene sequence: CDR1 MNHEY, CDR2 SVGAGI. CDR3 bases: TGTGCCAGCAGTCCCGGGACAGCCCCTTCCTACGAGCAGTACTTC. This gives the protein CASSPGTAPSYEQYF.

This clonotype was counted many times. This rearrangement joins TRBV15 to TRBJ1-2, with D possibly TRBD1 on 6 matching bases. The germline V gene encodes CDR1 LNHNV and CDR2 YYDKDF (reference sequence). This CDR3 has 15 amino acids. Trimming stripped 0 bases from V and 8 bases from J, with 16 bases between. The CDR3 DNA follows: TGTGCCACCAGCAGAGATCTAGGGGGGCGCCGGGGCTACACCTTC. Translated, it gives CATSRDLGGRRGYTF.

At least ten counts were recorded for this clonotype. The chain uses TRBV6-5 and TRBJ1-6, with TRBD1 matching 8 bases. Per germline, CDR1 MNHEY and CDR2 SVGAGI. CDR3 size: 16 residues. V trimming: 4 bases; J trimming: 9 bases; junction bases outside the gene matches: 11. The CDR3 DNA is TGTGCCAGCAGTTTTAAGCCTGGACAGGGATCTTCACCCCTCCACTTT. Translation gives CASSFKPGQGSSPLHF.

This clonotype was seen repeatedly, ten times or more. The chain is built from TRBV6-2 or TRBV6-3 and TRBJ2-7; 8 nucleotides align to TRBD1. The germline gives CDR1 MNHEY, CDR2 SVGEGT. This CDR3 region has 14 residues. The V gene end was trimmed by 7 bases and the J gene end by 4 bases; junction bases not matched to a gene: 9. CDR3 region: CASNPTGDRYEQYF. CDR3 coding DNA: TGTGCCAGCAACCCGACAGGGGACCGTTACGAGCAGTACTTC.

In this sample, this clonotype turned up many times. The rearrangement uses TRBV20-1 and TRBJ2-5; no firm D call. V gave up 4 bases and J gave up 1 base, with 13 bases separating them. Germline CDR1 reads DFQATT; CDR2 reads SNEGSKA (reference sequence). The length of the CDR3 is 14 residues. This CDR3 is CSAIPGNGQETQYF. The CDR3, as DNA: TGCAGTGCTATTCCTGGGAACGGCCAAGAGACCCAGTACTTC.

This clonotype was observed at least ten times. The V gene is TRBV29-1, the J gene TRBJ1-1; D is perhaps TRBD1 (6 bases). Trimming removed 7 bases from V and 11 bases from J, with 17 bases in between. Looked up from germline, CDR1 is SQVTM and CDR2 is ANQGSEA. The CDR3 spans 11 residues. CDR3 sequence (DNA): TGCAGCGCCGAAAGGGGGAGCGGGGCTTTCTTT. This translates into CSAERGSGAFF. The whole variable domain, filled in from reference TRBV29-1 and TRBJ1-1, reads SAVISQKPSRDICQRGTSLTIQCQVDSQVTMMFWYRQQPGQSLTLIATANQGSEATYESGFVIDKFPISRPNLTFSTLTVSNMSPEDSSIYLCSAERGSGAFFGQGTRLTVV.

The genes are TRBV11-1 and TRBJ1-1; 8 bases fit TRBD1. Germline CDR1 reads SGHAT; CDR2 reads FQDESV (reference sequence). There are 18 residues in the CDR3. J gave up 0 bases and V 1 base, and 10 bases lay outside the gene matches. CDR3: CASSLGRTGRLLNTEAFF. The CDR3 bases are TGTGCCAGCAGCTTAGGCAGGACAGGGAGACTCTTGAACACTGAAGCTTTCTTT.

This clonotype was observed at least ten times. The chain has TRBV6-1 and TRBJ1-1, with TRBD1 as a possible D gene (5 bases). The CDR3 totals 14 residues. Germline CDR1 reads MNHNS; CDR2 reads SASEGT. Between the trimmed V and J ends, which lost 4 bases and 11 bases, there was a span of 20 bases. In nucleotides, the CDR3 is TGTGCCAGCAGTGGGCTGGACACCCTCTTGGAGGCTTTCTTT. Translating gives CASSGLDTLLEAFF.

This clonotype was seen at least ten times. This chain joins TRBV19 and TRBJ1-3; 8 positions match TRBD1. V was pared by 7 bases and J by 2 bases, with 1 base of the junction left unmatched. Per germline, CDR1 LNHDA and CDR2 SQIVND (reference sequence). This CDR3 has 13 amino acids. CDR3 in DNA: TGTGCCAGTACGGACAGGGCTGGAAACACCATATATTTT. It is translated as CASTDRAGNTIYF. Variable domain in full (rest from reference TRBV19 and TRBJ1-3): DGGITQSPKYLFRKEGQNVTLSCEQNLNHDAMYWYRQDPGQGLRLIYYSQIVNDFQKGDIAEGYSVSREKKESFPLTVTSAQKNPTAFYLCASTDRAGNTIYFGEGSWLTVV.

At least ten counts were recorded for this clonotype. The V and J genes are TRBV25-1 and TRBJ1-5, with D perhaps TRBD1 (6 bases). The J call may not be correct, given that the DNA end is closer to TRBJ2-3. This CDR3 spans 13 amino acids. CDR1 is MGHDK and CDR2 is SYGVNS in the germline V gene. CDR3 nucleotide sequence: TGTGCCAGCAGCGAAGGGGACAATCAGCCCCAGTATTTT. Amino acids: CASSEGDNQPQYF.

This sequence joins TRBV6-4 and TRBJ1-2; maybe TRBD1 (5 bases). The CDR3 has 14 residues. CDR1 and CDR2 (germline): MRHNA, SNTAGT. V lost 3 bases to trimming and J lost 4 bases, with 12 bases between them. The CDR3, as DNA: TGTGCCAGCAGTGAAGCTCGGGGCGGCTATGGCTACACCTTC. Residues: CASSEARGGYGYTF.

In its sample, this clonotype was seen many times. V is TRBV2 and J is TRBJ2-5, with 13 bases matching TRBD2. V was pared by 8 bases and J by 2 bases, with 8 bases of the junction left unmatched. The germline gives CDR1 SNHLY, CDR2 FYNNEI. The CDR3 is made up of 16 amino acids. The CDR3 DNA sequence: TGTGCCAGCGGGAAGACTAGCGGGGGGTCACAAGAGACCCAGTACTTC. Translated: CASGKTSGGSQETQYF.

This clonotype was counted at least ten times. A read error may be the cause here, since a much bigger clone is one base away. This chain uses TRBV11-2 with TRBJ2-2; the D is unclear. Trimming cost V 0 bases and J 7 bases, with 3 bases left between them. CDR1 SGHAT and CDR2 FQNNGV come from the germline V gene. The CDR3 has 12 residues. CDR3 region: CASSLDVGELFF. The DNA of the CDR3 is TGTGCCAGCAGCTTAGATGTCGGGGAGCTGTTTTTT. Together with reference TRBV11-2 and TRBJ2-2, the CDR3 gives the full variable domain: EAGVAQSPRYKIIEKRQSVAFWCNPISGHATLYWYQQILGQGPKLLIQFQNNGVVDDSQLPKDRFSAERLKGVDSTLKIQPAKLEDSAVYLCASSLDVGELFFGEGSRLTVL.

The rearrangement links TRBV24-1 to TRBJ1-2; 7 nucleotides align to TRBD1. This CDR3 contains 11 residues. Germline lookup yields CDR1 KGHDR and CDR2 SFDVKD. Trimming removed 10 bases from V and 8 bases from J; junction bases left unmatched: 6. CDR3: CATDRQGGYTF. CDR3 coding DNA: TGTGCCACAGACCGACAGGGAGGCTACACCTTC.

J is TRBJ1-2 and V is TRBV6-5; TRBD1 matches at 7 bases. This CDR3 contains 16 residues. V trimming: 0 bases; J trimming: 0 bases; junction bases outside the gene matches: 4. Germline CDR1 MNHEY, CDR2 SVGAGI. The CDR3: CASSYSTGTSNYGYTF. CDR3 bases: TGTGCCAGCAGTTACTCGACAGGGACTTCTAACTATGGCTACACCTTC.

The chain has TRBV6-5 and TRBJ2-5; TRBD1 is a possible D gene (5 bases). Trimming removed 4 bases at V and 2 bases at J, with 11 bases between. Germline V lookup: CDR1 MNHEY, CDR2 SVGAGI. The CDR3 has 14 amino acids. The CDR3: CASSSRQNQETQYF. The CDR3 coding sequence is TGTGCCAGCAGTTCTAGACAGAATCAAGAGACCCAGTACTTC.

This clonotype occurred many times. The DNA of the CDR3 is TGCAGTGCTAGCAAATCGGAAACTAGCTCGCACGAGCAGTACTTC. Translated: CSASKSETSSHEQYF. The chain uses TRBV20-1 and TRBJ2-7, with TRBD2 as a possible D gene (6 bases). The V gene lost 3 bases and the J gene lost 5 bases, with 20 bases spanning the gap. The CDR3 spans 15 residues. The germline gives CDR1 DFQATT, CDR2 SNEGSKA (reference sequence).

The table lists this clonotype with a count of one. This may arise from a read error, as a much more abundant clone is one base away. The chain combines TRBV30 with TRBJ2-6, with 9 positions matching TRBD2. The CDR3 has 19 amino acids. Trimming at V came to 1 base and at J to 3 bases, leaving 13 bases not matched to a gene. Germline V CDR1 and CDR2: GTSNPN, SVGIG (reference sequence). The CDR3 is CAWSGVAQRGASGANVLTF. CDR3 sequence (DNA): TGTGCCTGGAGTGGGGTCGCCCAGCGGGGGGCCAGTGGGGCCAACGTCCTGACTTTC.

This clonotype was picked up many times. The chain recombines TRBV28 with TRBJ2-7; D gene uncertain. Looked up from germline, CDR1 is MDHEN and CDR2 is SYDVKM. Trimming pared 2 bases from V and 5 bases from J, leaving 7 bases between. The CDR3 runs to 12 residues. The CDR3 protein is CASSLRWDEQYF. The CDR3 DNA reads TGTGCCAGCAGTTTACGGTGGGACGAGCAGTACTTC.